The clone carrying this TCR beta chain has ten or more counts. This sample stems from a study of Graves' ophthalmopathy and Graves' hyperthyroidism. The CDR3 has 18 amino acids. Germline V gives CDR1 SGHVS, CDR2 FQNEAQ. Trimming cost V 2 bases and J 0 bases, with 16 bases left between them. In this cohort, patients with other autoimmune diseases, uncontrolled infections, pregnancy or lactation were excluded. Symptoms, serum thyroxine and TRAb, thyroid ultrasound, and orbital computed tomography formed the diagnostic basis. Amplification of the TCR beta CDR3 regions used RNA transcripts (as template). The first-round RT-PCR employed HTBI primers together with the Qiagen OneStep RT-PCR kit. A multiplex PCR was then performed as the second round. TCRdb reanalysed the multiplex PCR reads using MiXCR and keeps one entry per CDR3 protein. The top ten clones hold roughly 6.9% of a sample with hundreds of thousands of distinct CDR3 sequences, 22% of them seen once.

This TCR was sampled from a woman under 30 with stable Graves' hyperthyroidism. Some clones in this sample may be carry-over from other donors' samples. Sequenced material: peripheral blood. The gene calls are TRBV7-8 and TRBJ2-2; no firm D call. The CDR3 spells CASSLRLGPTSNTGELFF. CDR3 DNA sequence: TGTGCCAGCAGCTTAAGACTGGGTCCCACCTCGAACACCGGGGAGCTGTTTTTT. Supplemented by reference TRBV7-8 and TRBJ2-2, the full variable domain reads GAGVSQSPRYKVAKRGQDVALRCDPISGHVSLFWYQQALGQGPEFLTYFQNEAQLDKSGLPSDRFFAERPEGSVSTLKIQRTQQEDSAVYLCASSLRLGPTSNTGELFFGEGSRLTVL.